This passage covers 30 T cell receptor beta chains from one sample sequenced in a study of cytomegalovirus exposure and HLA in healthy donors. A multiplex PCR was run with 60 Vbeta primers and 13 Jbeta primers. Sequencing used immunoSEQ multiplex PCR; TCRdb keeps in-frame clones, though not all of them. The sample has 100,000 to 150,000 clones, roughly 71% seen once. Sequencing was carried out using PBMCs. These receptors all come from a woman in her forties or fifties in good health and CMV-seropositive.

V gene TRBV7-6 combines with J gene TRBJ2-1, with D tentatively TRBD2 (5 bases). The CDR3 has 15 residues. Trimming pared 5 bases from V and 7 bases from J, leaving 18 bases between. The V gene's germline CDR1 is SGHVS and CDR2 FNYEAQ. The CDR3 loop is CASSRRSDYPNEQFF. The DNA for the CDR3 is TGTGCCAGCAGCCGCCGTTCTGACTACCCTAATGAGCAGTTCTTC. The full variable domain, completed using reference TRBV7-6 and TRBJ2-1, is GAGVSQSPRYKVTKRGQDVALRCDPISGHVSLYWYRQALGQGPEFLTYFNYEAQQDKSGLPNDRFSAERPEGSISTLTIQRTEQRDSAMYRCASSRRSDYPNEQFFGPGTRLTVL.

The chain is built from TRBV9 and TRBJ2-5, with 7 positions matching TRBD1. Germline values: CDR1 SGDLS, CDR2 YYNGEE. V gave up 3 bases and J gave up 5 bases; unmatched junction bases: 7. This CDR3 region has 14 residues. Here the CDR3 reads CASSAGQLTETQYF. CDR3 bases: TGTGCCAGCAGCGCGGGACAGTTGACGGAGACCCAGTACTTC. Full variable domain (remainder filled in from reference TRBV9 and TRBJ2-5): DSGVTQTPKHLITATGQRVTLRCSPRSGDLSVYWYQQSLDQGLQFLIQYYNGEERAKGNILERFSAQQFPDLHSELNLSSLELGDSALYFCASSAGQLTETQYFGPGTRLLVL.

The CDR3 loop reads CAGPGLQRTKGYEQYF. In nucleotides, the CDR3 is TGTGCCGGGCCGGGACTGCAACGAACGAAGGGCTACGAGCAGTACTTC. This chain connects TRBV6-8 to TRBJ2-7, with D maybe TRBD2 (6 bases). The germline gives CDR1 MNHGY, CDR2 SAAAGT. V was cut by 11 bases and J by 3 bases, with 26 bases left in between. The CDR3 consists of 16 residues.

The rearrangement links TRBV12-5 to TRBJ1-2, with D possibly being TRBD1 (5 bases). Looked up from germline, CDR1 is LGHNT and CDR2 is FRNRAP. The CDR3 covers 14 residues. Trimming shortened V by 9 bases and J by 3 bases, and 17 bases separated the two germline ends. The CDR3 loop is CASRPGDLYYGYTF. CDR3 coding DNA: TGTGCTAGCCGTCCCGGGGACTTATACTATGGCTACACCTTC.

V and J are TRBV12-5 and TRBJ1-1; the D is unclear. Germline V gene data show CDR1 as LGHNT and CDR2 as FRNRAP. Trimming pared 3 bases from V and 4 bases from J, leaving 12 bases between. The CDR3 has 14 residues. Here the CDR3 DNA reads TGTGCTAGTGGTTTCAAGCCGGCAGGCACTGAAGCTTTCTTT. Translation: CASGFKPAGTEAFF.

The genes are TRBV29-1 and TRBJ1-1; D gene ambiguous. The V gene's germline CDR1 is SQVTM and CDR2 ANQGSEA. V shed 4 bases and J shed 0 bases, with 12 bases lying between them. The CDR3 consists of 14 residues. Written as DNA, the CDR3 is TGCAGCGTTGGGCTTGGTCTGATGAACACTGAAGCTTTCTTT. Translation: CSVGLGLMNTEAFF. Full variable domain (remainder filled in from reference TRBV29-1 and TRBJ1-1): SAVISQKPSRDICQRGTSLTIQCQVDSQVTMMFWYRQQPGQSLTLIATANQGSEATYESGFVIDKFPISRPNLTFSTLTVSNMSPEDSSIYLCSVGLGLMNTEAFFGQGTRLTVV.

The CDR3 DNA sequence: TGTGCCAGCAGCGTACTACAGGGGGACTACGAGCAGTACTTC. As protein: CASSVLQGDYEQYF. This sequence joins TRBV9 and TRBJ2-7, with 8 bases fitting TRBD1. The CDR3 has 14 amino acids. Germline loops: CDR1 SGDLS, CDR2 YYNGEE. The junction had 3 bases not matched to a gene; V was cut back by 1 base and J by 3 bases.

The J gene is TRBJ1-2, the V gene TRBV10-1, with 8 positions matching TRBD1. The CDR3 loop spans 15 amino acids. CDR1 is WNHNN, CDR2 SYGVQD, per germline (reference sequence). With V trimmed by 4 bases and J by 4 bases, 8 bases remained unmatched. The CDR3 nucleotides are TGCGCCAGCAGTGGGTTCCACAGGGGGGCCTATGGCTACACCTTC. Translated, it gives CASSGFHRGAYGYTF.

This sequence joins TRBV6-1 and TRBJ2-5; 9 bases agree with TRBD2. Trimming at V came to 2 bases and at J to 3 bases, leaving 10 bases not matched to a gene. This CDR3 is 17 amino acids long. Germline CDR1 and CDR2: MNHNS and SASEGT. The CDR3 loop reads CASSELSGGLGEETQYF. The CDR3 DNA reads TGTGCCAGCAGTGAACTTAGCGGGGGCCTGGGGGAAGAGACCCAGTACTTC.

This clone was recorded once. The chain is built from TRBV18 and TRBJ2-3, with D possibly TRBD1 on 6 matching bases. There are 14 residues in the CDR3. Germline lookup yields CDR1 KGHSH and CDR2 LQKENI. V lost 2 bases to trimming and J lost 4 bases, with 10 bases between them. The CDR3 DNA sequence: TGTGCCAGCTCACCATTACAGGGCTCAGATACGCAGTATTTT. It codes for CASSPLQGSDTQYF. The full variable domain, its missing parts supplied by reference TRBV18 and TRBJ2-3, is NAGVMQNPRHLVRRRGQEARLRCSPMKGHSHVYWYRQLPEEGLKFMVYLQKENIIDESGMPKERFSAEFPKEGPSILRIQQVVRGDSAAYFCASSPLQGSDTQYFGPGTRLTVL.

This chain connects TRBV5-1 to TRBJ1-3; D ambiguous. The CDR3 has 16 amino acids. CDR1 and CDR2 (germline): SGHRS, YFSETQ. V lost 1 base, J lost 0 bases, and 11 bases lay in between. The CDR3 sequence: CASSLLPGSSGNTIYF. The CDR3 region has the DNA TGCGCCAGCAGCTTGCTGCCAGGAAGCTCTGGAAACACCATATATTTT.

The V call is TRBV7-2, the J call TRBJ2-7; 8 bases match TRBD2. Germline CDR1 is SGHTA and CDR2 is FQGNSA. Trimming cost V 4 bases and J 4 bases; bases outside gene matches: 9. The CDR3 contains 15 residues. The CDR3 region has the DNA TGTGCCAGCAGCTCCTCCCCGGGGGGGCTTTACGAGCAGTACTTC. This translates into CASSSSPGGLYEQYF.

The J gene is TRBJ2-2, the V gene TRBV2; unclear D gene. This CDR3 is built from 14 residues. Looked up from germline, CDR1 is SNHLY and CDR2 is FYNNEI. V shed 4 bases and J shed 0 bases, with 6 bases lying between them. As DNA, the CDR3 is TGTGCCAGCAGTGCCGAGACGAACACCGGGGAGCTGTTTTTT. Its protein product is CASSAETNTGELFF.

The chain employs TRBV2 and TRBJ2-7; D is possibly TRBD1 (6 bases). The CDR3 has 14 residues. The V gene's germline CDR1 is SNHLY and CDR2 FYNNEI. Trimming shortened V by 1 base and J by 3 bases, and 10 bases separated the two germline ends. The CDR3 sequence: CASSEGRGGYEQYF. DNA for the CDR3: TGTGCCAGCAGTGAAGGCAGGGGCGGCTACGAGCAGTACTTC.

The V gene is TRBV30, the J gene TRBJ2-3; 7 nucleotides match TRBD2. CDR1 is GTSNPN and CDR2 is SVGIG in the germline V gene (reference sequence). Trimming removed 5 bases from V and 0 bases from J; junction bases left unmatched: 8. CDR3 length equals 15 residues. For the CDR3, the DNA is TGTGCCTGGGGGGTGGGGGGGACTAGCACAGATACGCAGTATTTT. The encoded protein is CAWGVGGTSTDTQYF. Filled out from reference TRBV30 and TRBJ2-3, the complete variable domain reads SQTIHQWPATLVQPVGSPLSLECTVEGTSNPNLYWYRQAAGRGLQLLFYSVGIGQISSEVPQNLSASRPQDRQFILSSKKLLLSDSGFYLCAWGVGGTSTDTQYFGPGTRLTVL.

The genes are TRBV4-3 and TRBJ1-2; 9 nucleotides agree with TRBD1. CDR1 and CDR2 (germline): LGHNA, YSLEER. The CDR3 has 15 amino acids. The V and J ends lost 3 bases and 5 bases, in that order; junction bases with no gene match: 7. This CDR3 is CASSQGQGIIYGYTF. Here the CDR3 DNA reads TGCGCCAGCAGCCAGGGACAGGGAATTATTTATGGCTACACCTTC.

As to this clone: Compared with germline, one end of the junction differs, possibly owing to a read error. The chain joins TRBV6-6 to TRBJ2-1; 8 positions match TRBD1. Germline-derived CDR1 and CDR2 are MNHNY and SVGAGI (reference sequence). The CDR3 has 15 residues. This CDR3 is CASRQRQGPYSEQFF. The CDR3 DNA is TGTGCCAGCAGGCAACGACAGGGGCCGTACAGTGAGCAGTTCTTC.

The genes are TRBV5-1 and TRBJ2-5, with 13 bases fitting TRBD2. The CDR3 runs 17 residues. Germline V CDR1 and CDR2: SGHRS, YFSETQ. J lost 3 bases, V lost 2 bases, and 7 bases had no gene match. The CDR3 loop is CASSLGLAGEIKETQYF. In DNA, the CDR3 is TGCGCCAGCAGCTTAGGACTAGCGGGGGAGATCAAAGAGACCCAGTACTTC.

The chain carries TRBV7-9 and TRBJ2-3; D call uncertain. CDR3 length: 12 amino acids. Germline CDR1 and CDR2: SEHNR and FQNEAQ (reference sequence). V lost 1 base and J lost 5, with 4 bases in between. Written as DNA, the CDR3 is TGTGCCAGCAGCTTAGAACAAGATACGCAGTATTTT. Translation gives CASSLEQDTQYF.

The V gene is TRBV7-8, the J gene TRBJ2-7; D perhaps matches TRBD1 (6 bases). V was pared by 5 bases and J by 0 bases, with 14 bases between. The CDR3 is 15 amino acids. Germline assignment: CDR1 SGHVS and CDR2 FQNEAQ. The CDR3 reads CASSTGHGSSYEQYF. CDR3 DNA sequence: TGTGCCAGCAGCACGGGACACGGAAGCTCCTACGAGCAGTACTTC.

This sequence joins TRBV7-8 and TRBJ2-7; a weak D match, TRBD2 (6 bases). This CDR3 spans 16 amino acids. CDR1 and CDR2 from the germline V gene are SGHVS and FQNEAQ. Trimming removed 5 bases at V and 0 bases at J, with 17 bases between. CDR3 sequence reads: CASSPPPGVSSYEQYF. The CDR3 DNA is TGTGCCAGCAGCCCACCCCCGGGGGTATCCTCCTACGAGCAGTACTTC.

The chain is built from TRBV5-1 and TRBJ1-5, with D possibly being TRBD1 (6 bases). The CDR3 loop spans 13 amino acids. Germline CDR1 is SGHRS and CDR2 is YFSETQ. The V end was cut by 1 base, the J end by 4 bases, with 6 bases between. The CDR3 DNA reads as TGCGCCAGCAGCTTGCAGGGGAATCAGCCCCAGCATTTT. This gives the protein CASSLQGNQPQHF.

V is TRBV6-1 and J is TRBJ1-5; the match to TRBD1 covers 8 bases. This CDR3 spans 15 amino acids. Germline CDR1 reads MNHNS; CDR2 reads SASEGT. V was pared by 6 bases and J by 7 bases, with 11 bases of the junction left unmatched. CDR3 coding DNA: TGTGCCAGCAGCTCCACAGGGGGGGCACGGCAGCCCCAGCATTTT. The encoded protein is CASSSTGGARQPQHF.

This sequence joins TRBV9 and TRBJ1-6; TRBD1 might be the D (5 bases). Germline CDR1 SGDLS, CDR2 YYNGEE. V was clipped by 0 bases and J by 7 bases, with 8 bases between them. The CDR3 is 14 residues long. CDR3 loop: CASSVGQPNSPLHF. In DNA, the CDR3 is TGTGCCAGCAGCGTAGGACAGCCCAATTCACCCCTCCACTTT.

The genes are TRBV7-8 and TRBJ1-1, with D unclear. The germline V and J ends were trimmed by 3 bases and 4 bases, with 12 bases remaining between them. This CDR3 spans 14 amino acids. CDR1 and CDR2 from the germline V gene are SGHVS and FQNEAQ. This CDR3 is CASSFEGSVTEAFF. The CDR3 DNA reads TGTGCCAGCAGCTTTGAGGGCTCTGTCACTGAAGCTTTCTTT.

The rearrangement uses TRBV6-1 and TRBJ1-2; weak D call: TRBD1 (5 bases). Trimming took 6 bases from V and 3 from J, leaving 14 bases between them. Germline V gene lookup returns CDR1 MNHNS and CDR2 SASEGT. The CDR3 is 14 amino acids. The CDR3 protein is CASRVTGGDYGYTF. Written as DNA, the CDR3 is TGTGCCAGCAGGGTGACCGGGGGTGACTATGGCTACACCTTC.

The V and J genes are TRBV19 and TRBJ1-5; no reliable D call. Germline V gene sequence: CDR1 LNHDA, CDR2 SQIVND (reference sequence). The V and J ends lost 1 base and 7 bases respectively, with 11 bases between them. The CDR3 is 14 residues long. The CDR3 nucleotides read TGTGCCAGTAGTATAGTCGATGTTGAGCAGCCCCAGCATTTT. It codes for CASSIVDVEQPQHF.

The J gene is TRBJ1-6, the V gene TRBV29-1; tentatively, D is TRBD1 (6 bases). Per the germline V gene, CDR1 is SQVTM and CDR2 is ANQGSEA. Trimming shortened V by 7 bases and J by 6 bases, and 10 bases separated the two germline ends. The CDR3 totals 12 residues. CDR3 coding DNA: TGCAGCGCAGGACAGCCTAATTCACCCCTCCACTTT. This encodes CSAGQPNSPLHF.

The CDR3 reads CASSFLRDSPQYF. DNA for the CDR3: TGTGCCAGCAGCTTTCTACGGGATTCGCCGCAGTATTTT. The rearrangement uses TRBV7-9 and TRBJ2-3; a possible D gene is TRBD2 (5 bases). Germline values: CDR1 SEHNR, CDR2 FQNEAQ (reference sequence). Trimming removed 3 bases at V and 10 bases at J, with 14 bases between. The CDR3 contains 13 residues.

The chain couples TRBV29-1 to TRBJ2-7, with TRBD1 identical over 7 bases. The CDR3 has 13 amino acids. From germline, CDR1 is SQVTM and CDR2 ANQGSEA. Trimming took 4 bases from V and 0 from J; bases not matched to a gene: 3. For the CDR3, the DNA is TGCAGCGTTGGCAGGACAGGCTCCTACGAGCAGTACTTC. Translated: CSVGRTGSYEQYF.